This T cell receptor beta chain is drawn from a study of siplizumab effects on memory and regulatory T cells. Per-sample assaying covered 85,000 to 100,000 TCR templates. Generated by immunoSEQ multiplex PCR, the TCRdb table keeps only in-frame clones and is missing some. The data contain tens of thousands of clones, just over 95% of them singletons. The CDR3 sequence is 17 residues long. Germline values: CDR1 SGHDT, CDR2 YYEEEE. The trim removed 0 bases at V and 4 bases at J, leaving 3 bases unmatched. This rearrangement joins TRBV5-6 to TRBJ2-2, with 13 positions matching TRBD2. This TCR was recovered from a human donor in good health. Sequences were obtained from naive CD8+ T cells sorted from blood. The CDR3 region has the DNA TGTGCCAGCAGCTTGGAACTAGCGGGAGGGCCCACCGGGGAGCTGTTTTTT. Its translation: CASSLELAGGPTGELFF.